This T cell receptor (beta chain) was sequenced during a study of shared clonotypes between healthy human individuals. Sequencing used immunoSEQ multiplex PCR; TCRdb keeps in-frame clones, though not all of them. Here the sample spans about 2.4 million clones, approximately 90% being singletons. J was trimmed by 4 bases and V by 4 bases; bases with no gene match: 10. The CDR3 runs to 17 residues. CDR1 is SGHTS, CDR2 YDEGEE, per germline. The chain recombines TRBV5-8 with TRBJ1-4, with 10 bases fitting TRBD1. The specimen sequenced was naive CD4+ T cells sorted from blood. Stated subset: CD45RA+ positively selected. The source is a man between 18 and 29 years old in good health. The CDR3 DNA follows: TGTGCCAGCAGCACCCCGGGACAGGGGTTAATTAATGAAAAACTGTTTTTT. It specifies CASSTPGQGLINEKLFF.